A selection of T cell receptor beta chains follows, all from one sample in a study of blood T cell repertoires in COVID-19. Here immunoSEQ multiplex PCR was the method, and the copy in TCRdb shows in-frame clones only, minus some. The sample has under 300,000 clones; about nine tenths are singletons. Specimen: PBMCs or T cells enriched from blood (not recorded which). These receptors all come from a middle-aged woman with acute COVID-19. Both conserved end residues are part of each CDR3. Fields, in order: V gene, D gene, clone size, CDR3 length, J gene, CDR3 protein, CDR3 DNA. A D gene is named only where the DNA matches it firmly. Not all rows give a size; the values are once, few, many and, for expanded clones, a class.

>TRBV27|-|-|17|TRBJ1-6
CASSLIGESSYNSPLHF
TGTGCCAGCAGTTTAATCGGTGAAAGCTCCTATAATTCACCCCTCCACTTT
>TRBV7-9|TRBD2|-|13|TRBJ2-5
CASSFTSGETQYF
TGTGCCAGCAGCTTTACTAGCGGGGAGACCCAGTACTTC
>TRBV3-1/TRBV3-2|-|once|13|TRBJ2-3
CASSQDLVSGKYF
TGTGCCAGCAGCCAAGATTTAGTATCGGGGAAGTATTTT
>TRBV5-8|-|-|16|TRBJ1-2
CASSLGAGAWWYGYTF
TGTGCCAGCAGCTTGGGTGCAGGGGCGTGGTGGTATGGCTACACCTTC
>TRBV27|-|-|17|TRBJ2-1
CASSQGAGGSSYNEQFF
TGTGCCAGCAGCCAGGGGGCGGGGGGGAGCTCCTACAATGAGCAGTTCTTC
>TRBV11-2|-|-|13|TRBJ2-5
CASSLGLAETQYF
TGTGCCAGCAGCTTAGGGCTCGCCGAGACCCAGTACTTC
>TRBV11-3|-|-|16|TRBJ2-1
CASSASRGAPYNEQFF
TGTGCCAGCAGCGCATCTCGGGGGGCGCCCTACAATGAGCAGTTCTTC
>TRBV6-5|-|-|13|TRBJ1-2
CASSRMGVPGYTF
TGTGCCAGCAGTAGAATGGGAGTACCTGGCTACACCTTC
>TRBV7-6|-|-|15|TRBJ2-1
CASSPGSLGGNEQFF
TGTGCCAGCAGCCCCGGGAGTCTCGGTGGCAATGAGCAGTTCTTC
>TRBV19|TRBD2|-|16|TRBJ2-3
CASRGTSGGIGNTQYF
TGTGCCAGTAGAGGGACTAGCGGGGGAATTGGAAATACGCAGTATTTT
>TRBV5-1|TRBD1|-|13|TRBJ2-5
CASRTGTVETQYF
TGCGCCAGCAGGACAGGGACGGTAGAGACCCAGTACTTC
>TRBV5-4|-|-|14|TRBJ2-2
CASSLRSSTGELFF
TGTGCCAGCAGCTTGCGGTCTAGCACCGGGGAGCTGTTTTTT
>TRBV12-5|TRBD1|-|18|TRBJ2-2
CASGQRQGSPGRTGELFF
TGTGCTAGTGGTCAGAGACAGGGGAGTCCAGGGAGGACCGGGGAGCTGTTTTTT
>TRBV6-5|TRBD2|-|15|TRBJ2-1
CASSPSTSGHNEQFF
TGTGCCAGCAGTCCCTCGACTAGCGGGCACAATGAGCAGTTCTTC
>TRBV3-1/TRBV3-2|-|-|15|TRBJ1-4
CASSQDDRRNEKLFF
TGTGCCAGCAGCCAAGACGACAGGAGGAATGAAAAACTGTTTTTT
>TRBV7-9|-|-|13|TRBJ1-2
CASSDRVPGGYTF
TGTGCCAGCAGCGACCGGGTCCCCGGGGGCTACACCTTC
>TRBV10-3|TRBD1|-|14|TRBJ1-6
CAIRRGQENSPLHF
TGTGCCATCAGAAGAGGACAGGAAAATTCACCCCTCCACTTT
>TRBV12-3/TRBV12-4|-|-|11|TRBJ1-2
CASSRDYGYTF
TGTGCCAGCAGTAGAGACTATGGCTACACCTTC
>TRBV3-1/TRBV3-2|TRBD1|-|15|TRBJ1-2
CASSQDLSQGGGYTF
TGTGCCAGCAGCCAAGATTTGAGTCAGGGGGGCGGCTACACCTTC
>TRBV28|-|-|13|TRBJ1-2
CASSPQGRYGYTF
TGTGCCAGCAGTCCTCAGGGTCGCTATGGCTACACCTTC
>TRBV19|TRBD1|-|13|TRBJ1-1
CASRKTGDTEAFF
TGTGCCAGTAGGAAGACAGGGGACACTGAAGCTTTCTTT
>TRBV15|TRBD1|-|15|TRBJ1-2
CATSARDRDNYGYTF
TGTGCCACCAGCGCCCGGGACAGGGATAACTATGGCTACACCTTC
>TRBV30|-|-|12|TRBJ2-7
CAWSPRGDEQYF
TGTGCCTGGAGTCCCAGGGGGGACGAGCAGTACTTC
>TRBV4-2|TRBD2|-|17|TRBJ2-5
CASSQDPSGGLQETQYF
TGTGCCAGCAGCCAAGATCCTAGCGGGGGGCTCCAAGAGACCCAGTACTTC
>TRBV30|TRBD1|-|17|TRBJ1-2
CAWAPGQYSEGAYGYTF
TGTGCCTGGGCTCCGGGACAGTACTCAGAAGGGGCTTATGGCTACACCTTC
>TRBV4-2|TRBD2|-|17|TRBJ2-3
CASSHGTSGGVTDTQYF
TGTGCCAGCAGCCATGGGACTAGCGGGGGTGTAACAGATACGCAGTATTTT
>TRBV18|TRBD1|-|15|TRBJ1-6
CASSPLGQPNSPLHF
TGTGCCAGCTCACCTTTGGGACAGCCCAATTCACCCCTCCACTTT
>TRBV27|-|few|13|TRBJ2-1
CASSPRTSNEQFF
TGTGCCAGCAGTCCCCGGACATCCAATGAGCAGTTCTTC
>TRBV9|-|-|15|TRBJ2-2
CASSPRGSGSGELFF
TGTGCCAGCAGCCCCCGAGGGTCGGGATCCGGGGAGCTGTTTTTT
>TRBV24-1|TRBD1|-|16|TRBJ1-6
CATSAQTGAINSPLHF
TGTGCCACCAGTGCCCAGACAGGGGCTATAAATTCACCCCTCCACTTT
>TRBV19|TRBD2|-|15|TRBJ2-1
CASSRRGDGENEQFF
TGTGCCAGTTCCCGGCGGGGGGACGGGGAAAATGAGCAGTTCTTC
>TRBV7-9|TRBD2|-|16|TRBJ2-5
CASSMGLAGGLETQYF
TGTGCCAGCAGCATGGGACTAGCGGGAGGACTTGAGACCCAGTACTTC
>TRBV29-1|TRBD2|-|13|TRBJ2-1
CSAFTSGGEEQFF
TGCAGCGCCTTCACTAGCGGGGGGGAAGAGCAGTTCTTC
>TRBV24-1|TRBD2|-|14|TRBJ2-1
CATSDQGLAGPQFF
TGTGCCACCAGTGACCAGGGACTAGCGGGCCCCCAGTTCTTC
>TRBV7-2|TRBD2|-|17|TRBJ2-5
CASSPRVSLAGGETQYF
TGTGCCAGCAGCCCTAGGGTCTCACTAGCGGGGGGGGAGACCCAGTACTTC
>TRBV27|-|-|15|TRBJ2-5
CASSFRGRTEETQYF
TGTGCCAGCAGTTTCCGCGGTCGCACGGAGGAGACCCAGTACTTC
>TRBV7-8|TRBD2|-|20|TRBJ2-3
CASSPRTSGMSPVSTDTQYF
TGTGCCAGCAGCCCGAGGACTAGCGGGATGTCACCCGTGAGCACAGATACGCAGTATTTT
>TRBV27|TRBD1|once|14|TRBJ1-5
CASSPGQGDQPQHF
TGTGCCAGCAGTCCAGGACAGGGCGATCAGCCCCAGCATTTT
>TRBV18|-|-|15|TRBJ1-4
CASSPTGNSNEKLFF
TGTGCCAGCTCACCCACAGGAAACTCGAATGAAAAACTGTTTTTT
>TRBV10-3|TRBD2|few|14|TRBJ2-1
CAIRRGLGWDEQFF
TGTGCCATCAGACGGGGACTAGGGTGGGATGAGCAGTTCTTC
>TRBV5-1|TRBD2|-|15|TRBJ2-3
CASSLEGTTTDTQYF
TGCGCCAGCAGCTTGGAAGGGACTACCACAGATACGCAGTATTTT
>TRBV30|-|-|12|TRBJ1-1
CAWSDRDTEAFF
TGTGCCTGGAGTGACAGGGACACTGAAGCTTTCTTT
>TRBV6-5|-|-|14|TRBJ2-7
CASSYRRSAYEQYF
TGTGCCAGCAGTTACCGACGGAGCGCCTACGAGCAGTACTTC
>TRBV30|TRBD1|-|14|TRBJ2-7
CAWVTGKVGSEQYF
TGTGCCTGGGTGACAGGGAAAGTAGGGTCCGAGCAGTACTTC
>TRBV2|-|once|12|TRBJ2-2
CASRGGTGELFF
TGTGCCAGCAGAGGGGGCACCGGGGAGCTGTTTTTT
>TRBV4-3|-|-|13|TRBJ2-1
CASSQEGGRLQFF
TGCGCCAGCAGCCAAGAAGGTGGGAGACTTCAGTTCTTC
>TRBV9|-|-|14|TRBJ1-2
CASSAGRGVYGYTF
TGTGCCAGCAGCGCTGGACGGGGGGTCTATGGCTACACCTTC